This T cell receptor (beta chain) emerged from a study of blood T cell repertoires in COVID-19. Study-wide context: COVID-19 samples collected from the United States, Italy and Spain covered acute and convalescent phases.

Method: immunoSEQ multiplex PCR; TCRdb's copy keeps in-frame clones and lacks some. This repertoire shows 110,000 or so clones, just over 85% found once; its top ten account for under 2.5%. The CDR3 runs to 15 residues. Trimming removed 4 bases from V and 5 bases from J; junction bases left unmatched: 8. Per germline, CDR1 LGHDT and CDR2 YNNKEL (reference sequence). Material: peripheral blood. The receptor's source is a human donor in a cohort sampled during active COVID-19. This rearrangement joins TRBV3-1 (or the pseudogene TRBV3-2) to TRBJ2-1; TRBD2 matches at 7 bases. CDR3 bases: TGTGCCAGCAGCCGGGCGGGAGTACGGGACAATGAGCAGTTCTTC. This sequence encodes CASSRAGVRDNEQFF.